There are many counts of the clone carrying this T cell receptor (beta chain). TCRdb processed the PCR reads anew with MiXCR; each CDR3 protein has one entry. In the table there are about 90,000 distinct CDR3 sequences, under 55% of which are singletons. The data belong to a study of CDR3 diversity in severe acne. The CDR3 sequence is 16 residues long. V was pared by 9 bases and J by 0 bases, with 18 bases between. Looked up from germline, CDR1 is MGHDK and CDR2 is SYGVNS. The chain combines TRBV25-1 with TRBJ1-3, with a weak D call TRBD1 (6 bases). The clonotype was recovered from a male donor with severe acne vulgaris. The sample comprised blood. The CDR3: CARDQGIRSSGNTIYF. The CDR3 DNA follows: TGTGCCAGGGACCAGGGGATTAGAAGCTCTGGAAACACCATATATTTT.